Listed below are T cell receptor beta chains from one sample, sequenced in a study of post-analysis software for immune sequencing data. One entry per CDR3 protein results from TCRdb running MiXCR on the PCR reads. The sample lists more than 500,000 distinct CDR3 sequences; around 36% were seen once. The sequenced material came from blood. These receptors all stem from a girl between 2 and 17 years old with multiple sclerosis. Both conserved end residues are part of each CDR3. The D gene is left open where the match is weak. Clone size, where shown, is once, few, many, or a class for clones that have expanded.

j_gene | v_gene | abundance | d_gene | CDR3aa | CDR3nt
TRBJ1-2 | TRBV12-3/TRBV12-4 | . | . | CASSLVVRRGHGYTF | TGTGCCAGCAGTTTAGTCGTGCGGCGGGGGCATGGCTACACCTTC
TRBJ2-7 | TRBV9 | . | . | CASSVDPDTWSSYEQYF | TGTGCCAGCAGCGTAGATCCTGACACCTGGAGCTCCTACGAGCAGTACTTC
TRBJ2-3 | TRBV5-1 | . | TRBD1 | CATGQGAHRTDTQYF | TGCGCCACCGGACAGGGGGCTCATAGGACAGATACGCAGTATTTT
TRBJ2-4 | TRBV5-1 | . | TRBD1 | CASSLGDRRDNEQYF | TGCGCCAGCAGCTTGGGGGACAGACGGGACAATGAGCAGTACTTC
TRBJ1-5 | TRBV20-1 | few | TRBD1 | CSASQPGQGFSNQPQHF | TGCAGTGCTAGCCAGCCGGGACAGGGTTTTAGCAATCAGCCCCAGCATTTT
TRBJ1-2 | TRBV12-3/TRBV12-4 | . | . | CASSLARGHYGYTF | TGTGCCAGCAGTTTAGCGCGGGGGCACTATGGCTACACCTTC
TRBJ2-7 | TRBV27 | . | TRBD2 | CASSFLAGESYEQYF | TGTGCCAGCAGTTTCCTAGCGGGGGAATCCTACGAGCAGTACTTC
TRBJ1-2 | TRBV4-1 | . | TRBD1 | CANSPDRGSFLYGYTF | TGCGCCAACAGCCCGGACAGGGGTTCATTTCTCTATGGCTACACCTTC
TRBJ2-1 | TRBV7-2 | once | . | CASSFNRGAAYNEQFF | TGTGCCAGCAGCTTTAACCGGGGGGCAGCCTACAATGAGCAGTTCTTC
TRBJ2-5 | TRBV12-3/TRBV12-4 | . | . | CASSPSMRQETQYF | TGTGCCAGCAGCCCATCTATGCGGCAAGAGACCCAGTACTTC
TRBJ1-6 | TRBV6-6 | few | TRBD1 | CASSYSGQGSYSPLHF | TGTGCCAGCAGTTACTCGGGACAGGGTTCCTATTCACCCCTCCACTTT
TRBJ2-1 | TRBV10-3 | few | TRBD2 | CAISVQRGERGEQFF | TGTGCCATCAGTGTGCAGCGGGGGGAGCGGGGGGAGCAGTTCTTC
TRBJ2-5 | TRBV2 | . | . | CASSGYQETQYF | TGTGCCAGCAGTGGTTACCAAGAGACCCAGTACTTC
TRBJ1-2 | TRBV6-5 | few | . | CASSSIGEGDYGYTF | TGTGCCAGCAGTTCCATCGGGGAAGGGGACTATGGCTACACCTTC
TRBJ2-2 | TRBV4-2 | . | TRBD1 | CASSLATGTVRTGELFF | TGTGCCAGCAGCCTTGCTACCGGGACAGTACGCACCGGGGAGCTGTTTTTT
TRBJ2-3 | TRBV2 | . | TRBD1 | CASTETGGATDTQYF | TGTGCCAGCACAGAAACAGGGGGCGCGACAGATACGCAGTATTTT
TRBJ1-1 | TRBV25-1 | . | TRBD1 | CASRTGGDTEAFF | TGTGCCAGCAGGACAGGGGGGGACACTGAAGCTTTCTTT
TRBJ2-3 | TRBV10-3 | . | . | CAISESGDTDTQYF | TGTGCCATCAGTGAGTCTGGCGACACAGATACGCAGTATTTT
TRBJ2-3 | TRBV6-2/TRBV6-3 | . | TRBD2 | CASSALTSGYTDTQYF | TGTGCCAGCAGTGCCCTGACTAGCGGTTACACAGATACGCAGTATTTT
TRBJ2-3 | TRBV12-3/TRBV12-4 | . | TRBD2 | CASSFSSGRPDTQYF | TGTGCCAGCAGTTTCTCGAGCGGGAGACCGGATACGCAGTATTTT
TRBJ1-2 | TRBV20-1 | . | . | CSARLLANYGYTF | TGCAGTGCCCGGCTCCTAGCTAACTATGGCTACACCTTC